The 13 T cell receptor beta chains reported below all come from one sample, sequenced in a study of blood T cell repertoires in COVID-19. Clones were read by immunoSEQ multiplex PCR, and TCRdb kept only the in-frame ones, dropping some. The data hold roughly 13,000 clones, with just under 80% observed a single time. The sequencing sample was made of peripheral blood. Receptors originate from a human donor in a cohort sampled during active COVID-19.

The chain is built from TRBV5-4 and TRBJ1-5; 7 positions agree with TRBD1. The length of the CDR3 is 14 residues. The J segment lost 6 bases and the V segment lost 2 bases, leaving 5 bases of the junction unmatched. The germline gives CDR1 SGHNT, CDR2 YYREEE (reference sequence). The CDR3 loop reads CASSLTGAGQPQHF. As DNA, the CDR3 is TGTGCCAGCAGCTTAACAGGGGCAGGTCAGCCCCAGCATTTT.

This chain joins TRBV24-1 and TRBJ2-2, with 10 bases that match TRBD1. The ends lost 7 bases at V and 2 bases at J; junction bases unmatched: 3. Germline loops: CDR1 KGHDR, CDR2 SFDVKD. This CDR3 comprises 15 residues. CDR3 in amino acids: CATRGTGVNTGELFF. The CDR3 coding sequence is TGTGCCACCAGGGGGACAGGGGTTAACACCGGGGAGCTGTTTTTT.

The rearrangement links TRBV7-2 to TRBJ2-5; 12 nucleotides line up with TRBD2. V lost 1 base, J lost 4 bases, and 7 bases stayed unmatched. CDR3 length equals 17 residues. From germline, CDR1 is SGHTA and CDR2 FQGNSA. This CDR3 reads CASSLGRLAGVPETQYF. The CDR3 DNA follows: TGTGCCAGCAGCTTAGGGAGACTAGCGGGGGTCCCAGAGACCCAGTACTTC.

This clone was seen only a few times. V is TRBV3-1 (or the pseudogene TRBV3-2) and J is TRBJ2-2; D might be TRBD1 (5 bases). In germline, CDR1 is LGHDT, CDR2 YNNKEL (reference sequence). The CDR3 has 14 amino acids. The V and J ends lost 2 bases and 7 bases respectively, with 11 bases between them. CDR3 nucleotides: TGTGCCAGCAGCCAACTAGGGGAAGGCGGGGAGCTGTTTTTT. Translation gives CASSQLGEGGELFF.

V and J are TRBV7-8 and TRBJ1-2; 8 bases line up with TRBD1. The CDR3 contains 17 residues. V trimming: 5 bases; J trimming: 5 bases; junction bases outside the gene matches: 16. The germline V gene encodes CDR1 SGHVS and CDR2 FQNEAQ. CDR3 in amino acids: CASSPNVGTGGIYGYTF. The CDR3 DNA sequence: TGTGCCAGCAGCCCAAACGTGGGTACAGGGGGGATTTATGGCTACACCTTC.

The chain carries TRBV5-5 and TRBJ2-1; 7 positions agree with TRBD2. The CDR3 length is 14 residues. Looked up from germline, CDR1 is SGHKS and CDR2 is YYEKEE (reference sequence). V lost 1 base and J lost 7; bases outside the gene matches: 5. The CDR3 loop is CASSLWEGRNEQFF. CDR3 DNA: TGTGCCAGCAGCTTGTGGGAGGGGCGGAATGAGCAGTTCTTC.

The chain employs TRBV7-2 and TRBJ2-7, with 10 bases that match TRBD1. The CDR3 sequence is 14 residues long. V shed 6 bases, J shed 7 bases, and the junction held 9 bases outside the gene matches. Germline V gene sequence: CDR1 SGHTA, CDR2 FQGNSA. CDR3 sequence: CASRGDRGQGEQYF. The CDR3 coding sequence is TGTGCCAGCAGGGGGGACAGGGGCCAAGGGGAGCAGTACTTC.

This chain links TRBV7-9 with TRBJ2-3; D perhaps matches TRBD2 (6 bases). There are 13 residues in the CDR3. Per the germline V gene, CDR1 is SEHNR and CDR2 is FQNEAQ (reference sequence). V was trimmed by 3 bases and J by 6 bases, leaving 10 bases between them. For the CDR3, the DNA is TGTGCCAGCAGCTTTTCTGGGGGGGATACGCAGTATTTT. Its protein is CASSFSGGDTQYF.

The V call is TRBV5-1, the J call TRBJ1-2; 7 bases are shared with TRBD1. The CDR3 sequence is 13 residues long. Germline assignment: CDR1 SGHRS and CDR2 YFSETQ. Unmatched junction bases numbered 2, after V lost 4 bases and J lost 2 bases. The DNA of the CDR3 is TGCGCCAGCAGCCGGGACAGCAACTATGGCTACACCTTC. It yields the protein CASSRDSNYGYTF. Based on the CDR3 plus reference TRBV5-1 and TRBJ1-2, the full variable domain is KAGVTQTPRYLIKTRGQQVTLSCSPISGHRSVSWYQQTPGQGLQFLFEYFSETQRNKGNFPGRFSGRQFSNSRSEMNVSTLELGDSALYLCASSRDSNYGYTFGSGTRLTVV.

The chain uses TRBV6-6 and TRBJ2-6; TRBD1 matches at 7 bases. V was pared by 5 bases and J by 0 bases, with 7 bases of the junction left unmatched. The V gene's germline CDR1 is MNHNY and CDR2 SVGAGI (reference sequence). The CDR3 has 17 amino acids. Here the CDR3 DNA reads TGTGCCAGCAGTCCGACGACAGGGAACTCTGGGGCCAACGTCCTGACTTTC. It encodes CASSPTTGNSGANVLTF.

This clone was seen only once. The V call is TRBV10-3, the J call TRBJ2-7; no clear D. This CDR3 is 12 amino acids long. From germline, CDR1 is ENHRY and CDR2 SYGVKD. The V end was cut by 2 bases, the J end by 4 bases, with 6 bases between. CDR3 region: CAISELRYEQYF. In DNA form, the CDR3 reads TGTGCCATCAGTGAGCTTCGGTACGAGCAGTACTTC.

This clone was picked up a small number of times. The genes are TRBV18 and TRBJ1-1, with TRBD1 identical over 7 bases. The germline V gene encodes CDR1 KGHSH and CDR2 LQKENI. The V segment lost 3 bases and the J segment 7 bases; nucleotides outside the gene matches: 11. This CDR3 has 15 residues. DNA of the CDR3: TGTGCCAGCTCACCGAATGCCCGGGACAGCCTTGAAGCTTTCTTT. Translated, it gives CASSPNARDSLEAFF.

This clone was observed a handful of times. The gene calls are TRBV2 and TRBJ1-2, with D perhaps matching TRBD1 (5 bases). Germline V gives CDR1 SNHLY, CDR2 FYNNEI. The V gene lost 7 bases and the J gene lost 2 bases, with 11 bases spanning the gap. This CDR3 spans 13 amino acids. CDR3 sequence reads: CASKGTGNYGYTF. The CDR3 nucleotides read TGTGCCAGCAAAGGGACTGGGAACTATGGCTACACCTTC.